Given below is one TCR beta chain in context. Germline assignment: CDR1 MGHDK and CDR2 SYGVNS. Trimming removed 5 bases from V and 0 bases from J, with 13 bases in between. The CDR3 has 16 residues. The data were obtained in a study of T cell responses to AZD1222 COVID-19 vaccine. Data came from immunoSEQ multiplex PCR; TCRdb stores just in-frame clones and leaves some out. This table holds around 95,000 clones, about 88% found once. Sequenced here: peripheral blood, sampled on day 0 of AZD1222 vaccination. The TCR originated in an adult in good health. The chain couples TRBV25-1 to TRBJ2-2; the D is unclear. In DNA form, the CDR3 reads TGTGCCAGCAGTCCCAATTCGGCGACGAACACCGGGGAGCTGTTTTTT. Translation: CASSPNSATNTGELFF.